The sequence of this TCR beta chain was determined in a study of PD-L1 blockade in urothelial cancer. Study-level background: Most of the 29 patients were men with bladder-origin urothelial cancer. Blood drawn 3 weeks (second dose) and 6 weeks after treatment start was analyzed. Whole-study results and caveats: Patients who had durable benefit saw their tumor-associated blood clones expand more at 3 weeks.

A single count supports this clone. Its antigen is undetermined. Sampling of each patient yielded between 1 and 8 specimens, collected pretreatment and on-treatment. Here immunoSEQ multiplex PCR was the method, and the copy in TCRdb shows in-frame clones only, minus some. The data show 70,000 to 85,000 clones, around four fifths seen once. Germline V CDR1 and CDR2: MGHRA, YSYEKL. V shed 3 bases and J 5 bases; nucleotides not matched to a gene: 20. This CDR3 contains 19 residues. The TCR comes from a man in his 70s with urothelial cancer. The chain combines TRBV4-1 with TRBJ2-7; 9 bases are a match to TRBD2. Sequencing used PBMCs, obtained around atezolizumab (anti-PD-L1) treatment. The CDR3 region is CASSHPGLAAGPGRDEQYF. In nucleotides, the CDR3 is TGCGCCAGCAGCCATCCGGGACTAGCTGCGGGGCCGGGGAGAGACGAGCAGTACTTC.